This passage covers 30 T cell receptor beta chains from one sample sequenced in a study of cytomegalovirus exposure and HLA in healthy donors. The study ran its PCR with 60 Vbeta and 13 Jbeta primers. This table comes from immunoSEQ multiplex PCR, and its TCRdb copy is limited to in-frame clones, with some not included. Among fewer than 200,000 clones, about 85% were seen once, and the ten largest hold about 2.7%. The specimen was PBMCs. The receptors were sampled from a man younger than 45 in good health and CMV-seropositive.

The sample holds one count of this clone. V gene TRBV30 combines with J gene TRBJ2-1, with 8 bases aligning to TRBD2. The V gene's germline CDR1 is GTSNPN and CDR2 SVGIG (reference sequence). The CDR3 is 13 amino acids. J gave up 10 bases and V 4 bases, and 9 bases lay outside the gene matches. The CDR3 DNA reads TGTGCCTGGACGTGGCGGGAGGTCGGGGAGCAGTTCTTC. The encoded protein is CAWTWREVGEQFF. Supplemented by reference TRBV30 and TRBJ2-1, the full variable domain reads SQTIHQWPATLVQPVGSPLSLECTVEGTSNPNLYWYRQAAGRGLQLLFYSVGIGQISSEVPQNLSASRPQDRQFILSSKKLLLSDSGFYLCAWTWREVGEQFFGPGTRLTVL.

The chain is built from TRBV10-3 and TRBJ1-5; the match to TRBD1 covers 8 bases. Trimming at V came to 2 bases and at J to 4 bases, leaving 1 base not matched to a gene. Germline assignment: CDR1 ENHRY and CDR2 SYGVKD. There are 14 residues in the CDR3. The CDR3 spells CAISETGGNQPQHF. DNA of the CDR3: TGTGCCATCAGTGAGACAGGGGGTAATCAGCCCCAGCATTTT.

This chain connects TRBV27 to TRBJ2-2; 11 positions match TRBD2. This CDR3 has 17 amino acids. Trimming took 3 bases from V and 4 from J; bases not matched to a gene: 7. Looked up from germline, CDR1 is MNHEY and CDR2 is SMNVEV (reference sequence). CDR3 nucleotides: TGTGCCAGCAGTTTCTTAGCGGGAGGGCCGGGCACCGGGGAGCTGTTTTTT. Amino acids: CASSFLAGGPGTGELFF.

The chain combines TRBV7-3 with TRBJ1-2, with 10 bases matching TRBD1. After removal of 5 bases from V and 11 bases from J, the junction contained 11 bases not matched to a gene. CDR3 length: 14 residues. Germline loops: CDR1 SGHTA, CDR2 FQGTGA. CDR3 loop: CASSPGGTGVGYTF. The DNA of the CDR3 is TGTGCCAGCAGCCCAGGCGGGACAGGGGTGGGTTACACCTTC.

This clone was counted a single time. V is TRBV11-3 and J is TRBJ1-2, with unresolved D. V lost 5 bases to trimming and J lost 9 bases, with 19 bases between them. CDR1 and CDR2 from the germline V gene are SGHNT and YENEEA. CDR3 length: 14 residues. CDR3 sequence reads: CASSPGASARSYTF. The CDR3, as DNA: TGTGCCAGCAGCCCCGGAGCCTCGGCTAGGAGCTACACCTTC.

The gene calls are TRBV5-4 and TRBJ2-2; TRBD2 might be the D (7 bases). Germline-derived CDR1 and CDR2 are SGHNT and YYREEE (reference sequence). The CDR3 loop spans 15 amino acids. Trimming removed 1 base at V and 3 bases at J, with 10 bases between. Here the CDR3 DNA reads TGTGCCAGCAGCTTGCGGGGGGCGGACACCGGGGAGCTGTTTTTT. Protein sequence: CASSLRGADTGELFF.

The chain has TRBV19 and TRBJ1-4; 7 bases align to TRBD1. Looked up from germline, CDR1 is LNHDA and CDR2 is SQIVND (reference sequence). V shed 5 bases and J 8 bases; nucleotides not matched to a gene: 14. The CDR3 contains 16 residues. CDR3 sequence: CASSAAPRGLREKLFF. CDR3 DNA: TGTGCCAGTAGTGCCGCTCCGAGGGGGCTGAGGGAAAAACTGTTTTTT.

V and J are TRBV19 and TRBJ1-1; tentative D call: TRBD1 (5 bases). CDR1 and CDR2 from the germline V gene are LNHDA and SQIVND (reference sequence). There are 14 residues in the CDR3. V dropped 3 bases and J dropped 1 base, with 9 bases sitting between them. The CDR3 sequence: CASSIRTTNTEAFF. Here the CDR3 DNA reads TGTGCCAGTAGTATCAGGACAACGAACACTGAAGCTTTCTTT.

The rearrangement joins TRBV6-5 to TRBJ1-1, with 10 bases that match TRBD1. Germline V gives CDR1 MNHEY, CDR2 SVGAGI. Trimming at V came to 0 bases and at J to 6 bases, leaving 4 bases not matched to a gene. The CDR3 sequence is 15 residues long. DNA for the CDR3: TGTGCCAGCAGTTACTCGCGACAGGGGGCTGCTGAAGCTTTCTTT. This sequence encodes CASSYSRQGAAEAFF.

This chain's CDR3 is CASSPRDMYEQYV. The DNA for the CDR3 is TGTGCCAGCAGTCCCCGGGACATGTACGAGCAGTACGTC. The chain combines TRBV6-6 with TRBJ2-7; perhaps TRBD1 as D (6 bases). Trimming removed 5 bases from V and 4 bases from J, with 12 bases in between. Germline V CDR1 and CDR2: MNHNY, SVGAGI (reference sequence). This CDR3 is built from 13 residues.

This rearrangement joins TRBV7-6 to TRBJ2-1; TRBD2 matches at 11 bases. CDR1 SGHVS and CDR2 FNYEAQ come from the germline V gene. J was trimmed by 7 bases and V by 0 bases; bases with no gene match: 5. The CDR3 extends over 16 amino acids. CDR3: CASSLAEASGGNEQFF. CDR3 coding DNA: TGTGCCAGCAGCTTAGCGGAGGCTAGCGGGGGGAATGAGCAGTTCTTC.

This clone was found once. This chain links TRBV5-8 with TRBJ2-2; D may be TRBD2 (6 bases). The V end lost 2 bases, the J end lost 5 bases, and 13 bases lay between the germline ends. This CDR3 spans 15 amino acids. Germline values: CDR1 SGHTS, CDR2 YDEGEE. The CDR3: CASSFGRFRTGELFF. In nucleotides, the CDR3 is TGTGCCAGCAGCTTCGGGAGATTCCGGACCGGGGAGCTGTTTTTT.

The chain employs TRBV6-1 and TRBJ2-7; D remains unclear. The ends were cut back, 3 bases at V and 2 bases at J, with 8 bases in the middle. The length of the CDR3 is 13 residues. In germline, CDR1 is MNHNS, CDR2 SASEGT. CDR3 residues: CASSEGPTYEQYF. In DNA, the CDR3 is TGTGCCAGCAGTGAGGGCCCGACCTACGAGCAGTACTTC.

The chain recombines TRBV18 with TRBJ2-1; D unresolved. Germline lookup yields CDR1 KGHSH and CDR2 LQKENI. The CDR3 is 14 residues long. V was pared by 2 bases and J by 4 bases, with 9 bases between. CDR3: CASSPGGAYNEQFF. The DNA for the CDR3 is TGTGCCAGCTCACCAGGCGGAGCATACAATGAGCAGTTCTTC.

V usage is TRBV14 and J usage is TRBJ2-3; D may be TRBD2 (6 bases). Germline CDR1 is SGHDN and CDR2 is FVKESK. The CDR3 runs to 15 residues. V gave up 1 base and J gave up 5 bases, with 13 bases separating them. CDR3 region: CASSQARGTVDTQYF. CDR3 sequence (DNA): TGTGCCAGCAGCCAAGCGCGCGGGACTGTAGATACGCAGTATTTT.

The rearrangement uses TRBV5-4 and TRBJ2-3; weak D call: TRBD2 (5 bases). The CDR3 sequence is 15 residues long. The germline V gene encodes CDR1 SGHNT and CDR2 YYREEE (reference sequence). V gave up 4 bases and J gave up 2 bases, with 14 bases separating them. The CDR3 is CASSPPGSTTDTQYF. CDR3 DNA: TGTGCCAGCAGCCCCCCGGGATCGACCACAGATACGCAGTATTTT.

The chain employs TRBV19 and TRBJ2-1; 9 bases line up with TRBD2. Trimming at V came to 1 base and at J to 3 bases, leaving 1 base not matched to a gene. The length of the CDR3 is 15 residues. From germline, CDR1 is LNHDA and CDR2 SQIVND (reference sequence). The CDR3 protein is CASSIGSGSYNEQFF. The CDR3 DNA follows: TGTGCCAGTAGTATAGGTAGCGGGAGCTACAATGAGCAGTTCTTC.

The chain joins TRBV11-2 to TRBJ2-7; no definite D call. Germline loops: CDR1 SGHAT, CDR2 FQNNGV. The V end lost 5 bases, the J end lost 1 base, and 15 bases lay between the germline ends. The CDR3 contains 15 residues. The CDR3 region has the DNA TGTGCCAGCAGCCAAACTTCGGGTTTGTCCTACGAGCAGTACGTC. This encodes CASSQTSGLSYEQYV.

This chain uses TRBV19 with TRBJ2-1; 9 nucleotides agree with TRBD2. V lost 6 bases, J lost 0 bases, and 3 bases stayed unmatched. Germline assignment: CDR1 LNHDA and CDR2 SQIVND (reference sequence). CDR3 length: 15 residues. The CDR3 region has the DNA TGTGCCAGTAGGGGACTAGCAGCCTCCTACAATGAGCAGTTCTTC. Protein product: CASRGLAASYNEQFF.

The rearrangement joins TRBV5-1 to TRBJ2-2; TRBD2 might be the D (6 bases). The CDR3 spans 14 residues. Trimming removed 7 bases from V and 4 bases from J, with 14 bases in between. Germline CDR1 SGHRS, CDR2 YFSETQ. Here the CDR3 reads CASGPQGGTGELFF. Written as DNA, the CDR3 is TGCGCCAGCGGACCCCAGGGAGGCACCGGGGAGCTGTTTTTT. The complete variable domain, with remaining parts taken from reference TRBV5-1 and TRBJ2-2, reads KAGVTQTPRYLIKTRGQQVTLSCSPISGHRSVSWYQQTPGQGLQFLFEYFSETQRNKGNFPGRFSGRQFSNSRSEMNVSTLELGDSALYLCASGPQGGTGELFFGEGSRLTVL.

The J gene is TRBJ1-2, the V gene TRBV11-2; TRBD1 is a possible D gene (6 bases). The germline gives CDR1 SGHAT, CDR2 FQNNGV. The CDR3 is 16 amino acids. V was trimmed by 4 bases and J by 4 bases, leaving 19 bases between them. CDR3 sequence: CASSSVKGGLSYGYTF. CDR3 DNA: TGTGCCAGCAGCTCCGTAAAGGGGGGGCTTAGCTATGGCTACACCTTC.

The chain uses TRBV7-8 and TRBJ2-3; 9 bases map to TRBD2. The germline V gene encodes CDR1 SGHVS and CDR2 FQNEAQ. This CDR3 is 14 amino acids long. After removal of 4 bases from V and 1 base from J, the junction contained 0 bases not matched to a gene. The CDR3, as DNA: TGTGCCAGCAGCTGGACTAGCGGCACAGATACGCAGTATTTT. It specifies CASSWTSGTDTQYF.

V and J are TRBV6-5 and TRBJ1-2; TRBD1 matches 9 bases. CDR3 length: 14 amino acids. Germline V gene sequence: CDR1 MNHEY, CDR2 SVGAGI. V was clipped by 7 bases and J by 8 bases; unmatched bases: 11. CDR3: CASTSWTGAPGYTF. CDR3 sequence (DNA): TGTGCCAGCACCTCTTGGACAGGGGCCCCCGGCTACACCTTC.

The genes are TRBV19 and TRBJ2-4, with D tentatively TRBD2 (6 bases). CDR1 and CDR2 (germline): LNHDA, SQIVND (reference sequence). V was shortened by 7 bases and J by 12 bases, with 34 bases between the two germline ends. The CDR3 sequence is 18 residues long. The CDR3 protein is CASTLRGPSVFPPETQYF. CDR3 bases: TGTGCCAGTACCCTAAGGGGTCCTAGCGTCTTCCCCCCCGAGACTCAGTACTTC.

The chain carries TRBV5-4 and TRBJ2-5; 11 bases are a match to TRBD2. In germline, CDR1 is SGHNT, CDR2 YYREEE (reference sequence). The length of the CDR3 is 18 residues. With V trimmed by 4 bases and J by 0 bases, 11 bases remained unmatched. The CDR3 spells CASSQLGLADEYQETQYF. Written as DNA, the CDR3 is TGTGCCAGCAGCCAGCTGGGACTAGCGGACGAATACCAAGAGACCCAGTACTTC.

As concerns this clone: Other DNA sequences in this sample translate to the same CDR3. The chain couples TRBV27 to TRBJ2-1; the match to TRBD2 covers 12 bases. Germline CDR1 and CDR2: MNHEY and SMNVEV (reference sequence). The V and J ends lost 3 bases and 4 bases, in that order; junction bases with no gene match: 1. CDR3 length: 15 amino acids. Here the CDR3 DNA reads TGTGCCAGCAGTTTGGGACTAGCGGGTTACAATGAGCAGTTCTTC. Protein product: CASSLGLAGYNEQFF.

The rearrangement joins TRBV5-8 to TRBJ1-5, with 11 bases that match TRBD1. V gave up 4 bases and J gave up 3 bases; unmatched junction bases: 6. CDR3 length equals 16 residues. Germline CDR1 is SGHTS and CDR2 is YDEGEE. CDR3 residues: CASSAGQGVDNQPQHF. The DNA of the CDR3 is TGTGCCAGCAGCGCGGGACAGGGGGTCGACAATCAGCCCCAGCATTTT.

The chain links TRBV29-1 to TRBJ1-1, with 9 bases that match TRBD1. The CDR3 is made up of 13 amino acids. Trimming cost V 6 bases and J 4 bases; bases outside gene matches: 6. Germline loops: CDR1 SQVTM, CDR2 ANQGSEA. The CDR3 region has the DNA TGCAGCGTGGGGACAGGGTTAGGCACTGAAGCTTTCTTT. Residues: CSVGTGLGTEAFF. The full variable domain, in which reference TRBV29-1 and TRBJ1-1 provide the parts outside the CDR3, is SAVISQKPSRDICQRGTSLTIQCQVDSQVTMMFWYRQQPGQSLTLIATANQGSEATYESGFVIDKFPISRPNLTFSTLTVSNMSPEDSSIYLCSVGTGLGTEAFFGQGTRLTVV.

V and J are TRBV15 and TRBJ2-7, with 8 positions matching TRBD1. V lost 3 bases, J lost 4 bases, and 8 bases stayed unmatched. Germline V gene sequence: CDR1 LNHNV, CDR2 YYDKDF (reference sequence). The CDR3 runs 15 residues. The CDR3 DNA is TGTGCCACCAGCAGGGACCGGGACAGGTATTACGAGCAGTACTTC. Protein product: CATSRDRDRYYEQYF.

The chain recombines TRBV2 with TRBJ2-5, with a possible D match to TRBD2 (6 bases). With the DNA end fitting TRBJ2-7 better, the J assignment may be wrong. Germline V gene data show CDR1 as SNHLY and CDR2 as FYNNEI. The CDR3 is 15 amino acids. The CDR3 sequence is CASSEVTGESYEQYF. The CDR3 DNA is TGTGCCAGCAGTGAAGTAACGGGAGAATCCTACGAGCAGTACTTC.